The present entry profiles one T cell receptor beta chain with its context. The data were obtained in a study of shared clonotypes between healthy human individuals. Overall study context: The donors, a couple of women and a few men, were aged 18 to 49.

As originally analysed: ImmunoSEQ only sent back junction sequences with no quality scores, so filtering was done differently. TCRdb's table, derived via immunoSEQ multiplex PCR, lists solely in-frame clones and lacks some. That table gives V, J and clone size, and the DNA gave D and trimming. This sample has 230,000 or so clones; 60% to 70% occur once, and the top ten carry around 10%. The sequencing sample was made of memory CD4+ T cells sorted from blood. Subset of the sample: CD45RA-negative fraction. This sequence was found in a man aged 25-45 years in good health.

CDR3 DNA sequence: TGTGCCAGCAGCTTGAGAGGACAGGGGACCACTGAAGCTTTCTTT. It encodes CASSLRGQGTTEAFF. V usage is TRBV5-5 and J usage is TRBJ1-1; 9 positions match TRBD1. Germline assignment: CDR1 SGHKS and CDR2 YYEKEE (reference sequence). With V trimmed by 1 base and J by 4 bases, 5 bases remained unmatched. The CDR3 contains 15 residues.